This TCR beta chain was profiled in a study of T cell changes during pregnancy in multiple sclerosis (dated by TCRdb to between 2018 and 2021). Regarding the study in general: The study examined how the T cell repertoire changed over the course of pregnancy in women with multiple sclerosis.

CDR1 SEHNR and CDR2 FQNEAQ were looked up in the germline V gene (reference sequence). V loses 7 bases at its end and J loses 4 bases; junction bases beyond the gene matches: 9. From its cysteine to its phenylalanine, the CDR3 spans 15 amino acids. The only DNA kept is the CDR3, 45 bases in frame from the first base. The library was built by means of the immunoSEQ multiplex PCR assay. TCRdb re-hosts the immuneACCESS table, in-frame sequences only. Its copies lack some clones; in the studies checked, an unresolved V gene accounts for under half of them, and the cause for the rest is not known. In all, the sample holds nearly 40,000 clones, and under 95% of those were seen once. The ten largest clones represent less than 0.9% of the sample. As concerns this clone: Its antigen is unknown. Base quality data are lacking; no much larger clone is found one base away.

This sequence uses TRBV7-9 and TRBJ2-3, with 9 bases aligning to TRBD2. This receptor was identified in a female donor with multiple sclerosis, enrolled in a pregnancy study. Specimen: CD4+ T cells from peripheral blood mononuclear cells, collected in the third trimester of pregnancy. CDR3 loop: CASTSSGRRSDTQYF. The DNA sequence is given as TGTGCCAGCACCTCAAGCGGGAGGCGATCAGATACGCAGTATTTT.